This TCR beta chain came from a study of CD8 T cells in Susac syndrome. A quantity of about 0.5 to 1 ug RNA underwent reverse transcription using random hexamers. An immunoSEQ multiplex PCR generated amplified TCR beta CDR3 products spanning 54 Vbeta and 13 Jbeta. TCRdb itself ran the immunoSEQ multiplex PCR reads through MiXCR, one entry per CDR3 protein. The table lists some 120,000 distinct CDR3 sequences, less than 95% of them singletons, with approximately 0.11% in the top ten. Germline lookup yields CDR1 MDHEN and CDR2 SYDVKM. The CDR3 is 14 amino acids. V lost 5 bases and J lost 6, with 17 bases in between. The controls were healthy donors who were matched for age and sex. Negative isolation yielded CD4+ and CD8+ T cells, and FACS enriched TEMRA cells.

The receptor was derived from a human donor in good health. This chain joins TRBV28 and TRBJ2-7; D unclear. Material for sequencing was CD8+ T cells from PBMCs. The chain's CDR3 is CASSPGRFYVEQYF. CDR3 DNA sequence: TGTGCCAGCAGTCCCGGCAGGTTCTATGTCGAGCAGTACTTC.